This T cell receptor beta chain stems from a study of post-analysis software for immune sequencing data. General study points: Included in a set of a few TRBV segments more frequent in patients than controls were TRBV5-6, TRBV5-1 and TRBV20-1.

TCR beta cDNA libraries included unique molecular identifiers. TCRdb fed the PCR reads into MiXCR, producing one record per CDR3 protein. The sample includes hundreds of thousands of distinct CDR3 sequences, roughly 27% of them seen just once. With respect to this clonotype: Its matching antigen is unknown.

CDR3 length equals 14 residues. Trimming removed 3 bases at V and 7 bases at J, with 13 bases between. CDR1 is SQVTM and CDR2 is ANQGSEA in the germline V gene. The genes are TRBV29-1 and TRBJ1-6; D is perhaps TRBD1 (5 bases). This receptor was identified in a girl between 5 and 17 years old with multiple sclerosis. Material: blood. CDR3 loop: CSVDLGGDNSPLHF. The DNA of the CDR3 is TGCAGCGTTGATTTGGGGGGAGACAATTCACCCCTCCACTTT.